Listed below are T cell receptor beta chains from one sample, sequenced in a study of healthy donors' naive CD4 and CD8 T cells. TCRdb used MiXCR to reprocess the reads, holding one entry per CDR3 protein. This table holds roughly 200,000 distinct CDR3 sequences, over 60% found once. Sequenced sample: naive CD4+ and CD8+ T cells sorted from blood, pooled from several donors. These receptors all come from a pool of human donors in good health; the sample pools cells from several healthy donors. CDR3s leave out the opening cysteine and the closing phenylalanine or tryptophan. Each record gives: CDR3 length, V gene, J gene, CDR3 protein.

CDR3 length: 11
V gene: TRBV12-3/TRBV12-4
J gene: TRBJ1-1
CDR3 protein: ASSPGARLEAF

CDR3 length: 13
V gene: TRBV20-1
J gene: TRBJ1-1
CDR3 protein: SARPRGQGDAEAF

CDR3 length: 11
V gene: TRBV19
J gene: TRBJ2-5
CDR3 protein: ASSALPQETQY

CDR3 length: 13
V gene: TRBV5-1
J gene: TRBJ1-2
CDR3 protein: ASSRDGISGYGYT

CDR3 length: 14
V gene: TRBV19
J gene: TRBJ2-5
CDR3 protein: ASSPWGGISQETQY

CDR3 length: 12
V gene: TRBV19
J gene: TRBJ2-7
CDR3 protein: ASSNFGTLYEQY

CDR3 length: 12
V gene: TRBV2
J gene: TRBJ2-7
CDR3 protein: ATKATSGGYEQY

CDR3 length: 14
V gene: TRBV6-5
J gene: TRBJ2-1
CDR3 protein: ASSYYMGQGHNEQF

CDR3 length: 11
V gene: TRBV10-3
J gene: TRBJ1-1
CDR3 protein: AISGPAGTEAF

CDR3 length: 15
V gene: TRBV24-1
J gene: TRBJ2-3
CDR3 protein: ATSDPGLAGDTDTQY

CDR3 length: 17
V gene: TRBV4-3
J gene: TRBJ2-1
CDR3 protein: ASSQDTVAAITSYNEQF

CDR3 length: 13
V gene: TRBV7-9
J gene: TRBJ1-1
CDR3 protein: ASSLLDPGNTEAF

CDR3 length: 9
V gene: TRBV29-1
J gene: TRBJ1-1
CDR3 protein: SVTANTEAF

CDR3 length: 11
V gene: TRBV20-1
J gene: TRBJ2-4
CDR3 protein: SAEDRGMVIQY

CDR3 length: 11
V gene: TRBV12-3/TRBV12-4
J gene: TRBJ1-1
CDR3 protein: ASSGTGDTEAF

CDR3 length: 12
V gene: TRBV6-5
J gene: TRBJ2-7
CDR3 protein: ASSSPGLLYEQY

CDR3 length: 13
V gene: TRBV12-3/TRBV12-4
J gene: TRBJ2-1
CDR3 protein: ASSPGELVYNEQF

CDR3 length: 11
V gene: TRBV29-1
J gene: TRBJ1-2
CDR3 protein: SVAGGASDGYT

CDR3 length: 11
V gene: TRBV6-5
J gene: TRBJ1-1
CDR3 protein: ASSYTQGIEAF

CDR3 length: 14
V gene: TRBV6-5
J gene: TRBJ2-7
CDR3 protein: ASSYSSGTTFYEQY

CDR3 length: 11
V gene: TRBV29-1
J gene: TRBJ2-7
CDR3 protein: SVLDRLTYEQY

CDR3 length: 11
V gene: TRBV10-3
J gene: TRBJ1-2
CDR3 protein: AISESIAHGYT

CDR3 length: 9
V gene: TRBV29-1
J gene: TRBJ2-3
CDR3 protein: SVLYTDTQY

CDR3 length: 12
V gene: TRBV12-3/TRBV12-4
J gene: TRBJ2-7
CDR3 protein: ASSFGARSYEQY

CDR3 length: 11
V gene: TRBV20-1
J gene: TRBJ1-1
CDR3 protein: SAVYRGDTEAF

CDR3 length: 9
V gene: TRBV6-4
J gene: TRBJ2-6
CDR3 protein: ASADGSVLT

CDR3 length: 13
V gene: TRBV19
J gene: TRBJ1-1
CDR3 protein: ASSPHSQLNTEAF